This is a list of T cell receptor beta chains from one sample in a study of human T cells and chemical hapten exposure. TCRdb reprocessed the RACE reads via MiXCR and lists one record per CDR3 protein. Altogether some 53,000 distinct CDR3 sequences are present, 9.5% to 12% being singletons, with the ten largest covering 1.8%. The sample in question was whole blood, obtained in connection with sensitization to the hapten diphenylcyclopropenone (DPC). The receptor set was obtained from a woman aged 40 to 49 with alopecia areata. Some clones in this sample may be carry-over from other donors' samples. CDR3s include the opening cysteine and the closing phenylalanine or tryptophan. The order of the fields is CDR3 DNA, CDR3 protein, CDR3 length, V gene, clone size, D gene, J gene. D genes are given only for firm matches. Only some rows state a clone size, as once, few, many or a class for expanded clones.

TGCAGTGCTACTCACACTAGCGGGAGAACCAATGAGCAGTTCTTC,CSATHTSGRTNEQFF,15,TRBV20-1,.,TRBD2,TRBJ2-1
TGTGCCAGCGGGCCCACAGATACGCAGTATTTT,CASGPTDTQYF,11,TRBV28,few,.,TRBJ2-3
TGTGCCAGCGACTCAAAAAGCACTGAAGCTTTCTTT,CASDSKSTEAFF,12,TRBV2,many,.,TRBJ1-1
TGCAGCGTTGAAGAGATGGGCGGGGCCAACGTCCTGACTTTC,CSVEEMGGANVLTF,14,TRBV29-1,many,.,TRBJ2-6
TGCGCCAGCAGCCAAGTTCAGGGGAACACCGGGGAGCTGTTTTTT,CASSQVQGNTGELFF,15,TRBV4-1,few,.,TRBJ2-2
TGTGCCAGCAGCTGGAGTGGGACAGGGGACGGGGAGCTGTTTTTT,CASSWSGTGDGELFF,15,TRBV11-2,many,TRBD1,TRBJ2-2
TGTGCCAGCACCCTAACAGGGGGCGGTTCACCCCTCCACTTT,CASTLTGGGSPLHF,14,TRBV12-3/TRBV12-4,few,TRBD1,TRBJ1-6
TGTGCCAGCAGTCCCATCACCCCGGCACCAACATCGCAGTACTTC,CASSPITPAPTSQYF,15,TRBV28,.,.,TRBJ2-7
TGTGCCAGCTCTCCCATGGGGGGAGCCATCCCAGAGACCCAGTACTTC,CASSPMGGAIPETQYF,16,TRBV18,.,.,TRBJ2-5
TGTGCCAGCAGTTACGGGGGAACCTACGAGCAGTACTTC,CASSYGGTYEQYF,13,TRBV6-6,.,.,TRBJ2-7
TGCGCCACCCACTCCGCCGGGGAGCAGTACTTC,CATHSAGEQYF,11,TRBV10-2,many,.,TRBJ2-7
TGTGCCAGCAGTTTAACAGTCGTAAGGAATGAGCAGTTCTTC,CASSLTVVRNEQFF,14,TRBV12-3/TRBV12-4,many,.,TRBJ2-1
TGTGTCAGCAGCTCGACGGTCCTCACAGATACGCAGTATTTT,CVSSSTVLTDTQYF,14,TRBV7-6,.,.,TRBJ2-3
TGTGTCAGTAGTGTGGTAGCCGGCCCCCCCTACAATGAGCAGTTCTTC,CVSSVVAGPPYNEQFF,16,TRBV19,.,.,TRBJ2-1
TGTGCCAGCTCACCCCAGCGGGGGAGTTACAATGAGCAGTTCTTC,CASSPQRGSYNEQFF,15,TRBV18,.,TRBD2,TRBJ2-1
TGTGCCAGCTCACCACAGGGCCTGAACACTGAAGCTTTCTTT,CASSPQGLNTEAFF,14,TRBV18,many,.,TRBJ1-1